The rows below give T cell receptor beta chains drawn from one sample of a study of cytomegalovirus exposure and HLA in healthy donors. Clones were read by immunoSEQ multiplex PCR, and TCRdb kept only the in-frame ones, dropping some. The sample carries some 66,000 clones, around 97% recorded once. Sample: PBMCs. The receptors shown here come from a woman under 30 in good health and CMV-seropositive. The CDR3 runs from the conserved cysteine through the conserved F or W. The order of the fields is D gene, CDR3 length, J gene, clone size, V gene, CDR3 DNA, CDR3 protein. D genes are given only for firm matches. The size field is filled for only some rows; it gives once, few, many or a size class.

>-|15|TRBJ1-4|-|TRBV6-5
TGTGCCAGCAGCCGCGACTCGTTGGCTAATGAAAAACTGTTTTTT
CASSRDSLANEKLFF
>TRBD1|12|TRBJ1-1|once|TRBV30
TGTGCCTGGACAGGGGGAAACACTGAAGCTTTCTTT
CAWTGGNTEAFF
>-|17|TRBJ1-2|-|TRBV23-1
TGCGCCAGCAGTCAAACATCTTTGAGGACAGCCAACTATGGCTACACCTTC
CASSQTSLRTANYGYTF
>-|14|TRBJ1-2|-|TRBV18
TGTGCCAGCTCACCAAATCAGGTTAAGCGGGGCTACACCTTC
CASSPNQVKRGYTF
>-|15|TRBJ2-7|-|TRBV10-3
TGTGCCAGGATCGGGACAACTCTTTGCTCCTACGAGCAGTACTTC
CARIGTTLCSYEQYF
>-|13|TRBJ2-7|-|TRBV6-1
TGTGCCAGCAGCCAACTGACAGTCAATGAGCAGTACTTC
CASSQLTVNEQYF
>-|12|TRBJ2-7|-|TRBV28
TGTGCCAGCAGTTTACAGGGTTACGAGCAGTACTTC
CASSLQGYEQYF
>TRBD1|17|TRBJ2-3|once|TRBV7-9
TGTGCCAGCAGCAACAACAGGGGATCTCTGCCCACAGATACGCAGTATTTT
CASSNNRGSLPTDTQYF
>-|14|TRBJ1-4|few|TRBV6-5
TGTGCCAGTTCGAACAGGGCAACTAATGAAAAACTGTTTTTT
CASSNRATNEKLFF
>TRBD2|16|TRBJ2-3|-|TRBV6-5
TGTGCCAGCAGTTATTCGACTAGCTTTGACACAGATACGCAGTATTTT
CASSYSTSFDTDTQYF
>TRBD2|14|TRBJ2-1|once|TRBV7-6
TGTGCCAGCAGCCGTAGGACTAGCGGCAATGAGCAGTTCTTC
CASSRRTSGNEQFF
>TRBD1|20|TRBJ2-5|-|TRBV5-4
TGTGCCAGCAGCTTTGCGAGGTTGGTGTCGGGACAGGGGGCAGAGGAGACCCAGTACTTC
CASSFARLVSGQGAEETQYF
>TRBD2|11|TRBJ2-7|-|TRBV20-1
TGCAGTGCCGGGGGGTCCTACGAGCAGTACTTC
CSAGGSYEQYF
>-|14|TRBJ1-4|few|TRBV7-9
TGTGCCAGCAGCTTATCTGGACAGAATGAAAAACTGTTTTTT
CASSLSGQNEKLFF
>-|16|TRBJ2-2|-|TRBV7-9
TGTGCCAGCAGCCCCCCCGGTCCGAAGAACACCGGGGAGCTGTTTTTT
CASSPPGPKNTGELFF
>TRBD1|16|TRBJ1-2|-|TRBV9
TGTGCCAGCAGCGGAAACAGCAGGGGGCCCAGCTATGGCTACACCTTC
CASSGNSRGPSYGYTF
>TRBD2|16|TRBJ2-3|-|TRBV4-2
TGTGCCAGCAGCCATTTTCCTAGCGGGAAAAGACATACGCAGTATTTT
CASSHFPSGKRHTQYF
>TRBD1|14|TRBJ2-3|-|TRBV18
TGTGCCAGCTCACCCGGACAGGGGACAGATACGCAGTATTTT
CASSPGQGTDTQYF
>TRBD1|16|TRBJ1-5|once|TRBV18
TGTGCCAGCTCACCGGGGACAGGGAGCAGCAATCAGCCCCAGCATTTT
CASSPGTGSSNQPQHF
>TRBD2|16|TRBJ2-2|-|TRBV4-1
TGCGCCAGCAGACCCACTAGCGGGAGTGATGTCGGGGAGCTGTTTTTT
CASRPTSGSDVGELFF
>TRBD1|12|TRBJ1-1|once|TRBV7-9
TGTGCCAGCAGACCCGGGGACAGCGAAGCTTTCTTT
CASRPGDSEAFF
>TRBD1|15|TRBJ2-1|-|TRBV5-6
TGTGCCAGCAGTTTTTTCGACAGGGACAACAATGAGCAGTTCTTC
CASSFFDRDNNEQFF
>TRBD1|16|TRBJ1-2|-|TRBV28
TGTGCCAGCAGTTTAAGAGGTAGTACAGGGGCTTATGGCTACACCTTC
CASSLRGSTGAYGYTF
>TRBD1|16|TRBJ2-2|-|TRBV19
TGTGCCAGTAGTATGGAGGACAGGGTGTTCCCCGGGGAGCTGTTTTTT
CASSMEDRVFPGELFF
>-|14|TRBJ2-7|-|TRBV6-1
TGTGCCAGCGCCCCAGGGAGGTGGGGATACGAGCAGTACTTC
CASAPGRWGYEQYF
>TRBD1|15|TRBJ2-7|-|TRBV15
TGTGCCACCAGCAGAGAACAGGGGGGCTCCTACGAGCAGTACTTC
CATSREQGGSYEQYF
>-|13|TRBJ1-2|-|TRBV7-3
TGTGCCAGCAGTCCCGATCCATTACGGGGCTACACCTTC
CASSPDPLRGYTF
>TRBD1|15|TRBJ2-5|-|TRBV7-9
TGTGCCAGCAGCTCCCGGGACAGAAGTCAAGAGACCCAGTACTTC
CASSSRDRSQETQYF
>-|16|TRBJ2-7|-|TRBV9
TGTGCCAGCAGCGTAGATTCCAGGGGTCTATTAGACGAGCAGTACTTC
CASSVDSRGLLDEQYF
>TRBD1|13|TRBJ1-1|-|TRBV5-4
TGTGCCAGCAGCTTGGAAGGACAGGGCGAAGCTTTCTTT
CASSLEGQGEAFF
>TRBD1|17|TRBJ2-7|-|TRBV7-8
TGTGCCAGCAGCTCACCTACCGGGGACAGGGTTACTTACGAGCAGTACTTC
CASSSPTGDRVTYEQYF
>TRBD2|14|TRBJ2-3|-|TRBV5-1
TGCGCCAGTCAGACTAGCGGGATAGCAGATACGCAGTATTTT
CASQTSGIADTQYF
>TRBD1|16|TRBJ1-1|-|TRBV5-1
TGCGCCAGCAGCTTGGGACAGGGGGCGCGGAGGACTGAAGCTTTCTTT
CASSLGQGARRTEAFF
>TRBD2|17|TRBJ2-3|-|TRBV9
TGTGCCAGCAGCGTAGGTCAGCGGGATCCTAGCACAGATACGCAGTATTTT
CASSVGQRDPSTDTQYF
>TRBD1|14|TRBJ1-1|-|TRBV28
TGTGCCAGCAGTTCCAGGGGGCTGAGGACTGAAGCTTTCTTT
CASSSRGLRTEAFF
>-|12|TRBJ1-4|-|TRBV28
TGTGCCAGCAGTTTGGCTTGGGAGAAACTGTTTTTT
CASSLAWEKLFF
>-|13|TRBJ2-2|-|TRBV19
TGTGCCAGTAGTTCTAGGGGGACCGGGGAGCTGTTTTTT
CASSSRGTGELFF
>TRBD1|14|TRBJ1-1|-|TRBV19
TGTGCCAGTAGAGGACAGGGATTGAACACTGAAGCTTTCTTT
CASRGQGLNTEAFF
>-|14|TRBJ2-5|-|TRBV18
TGTGCCAGCTCACCACAGAGCGTCCAAGAGACCCAGTACTTC
CASSPQSVQETQYF
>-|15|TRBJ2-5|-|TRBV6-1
TGTGCCAGCAGCCGTCCCCCCCAAGGGGGAGAGACCCAGTACTTC
CASSRPPQGGETQYF
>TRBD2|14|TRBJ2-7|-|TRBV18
TGTGCCAGCTCAGGGGGACTAGCGGGACCTGGCGGGTACTTC
CASSGGLAGPGGYF
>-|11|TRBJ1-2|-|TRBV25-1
TGTGCCAGCAGTGTAGGGGATGGCTACACCTTC
CASSVGDGYTF
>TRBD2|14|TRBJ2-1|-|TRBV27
TGTGCCACACGATTCGGGACTAGCCCACTTGAGCAGTTCTTC
CATRFGTSPLEQFF
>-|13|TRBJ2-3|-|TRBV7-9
TGTGCCAGCAGCCACCCTATGGCAGATACGCAGTATTTT
CASSHPMADTQYF
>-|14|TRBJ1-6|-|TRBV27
TGTGCCAGCAGTCGGGCGGGGGCGGGGTCACCCCTCCACTTT
CASSRAGAGSPLHF
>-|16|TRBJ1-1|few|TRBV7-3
TGTGCCAGCAGTCCGGCGCGGGGGGGCAGAAGGACTGAAGCTTTCTTT
CASSPARGGRRTEAFF
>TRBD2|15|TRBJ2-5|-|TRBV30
TGTGCCTGGAGTAGGGTGAGCGGGAGTGGTGAGACCCAGTACTTC
CAWSRVSGSGETQYF
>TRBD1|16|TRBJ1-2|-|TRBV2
TGTGCCAGCAGGGGACAGGGGGTGGAATCTAACTATGGCTACACCTTC
CASRGQGVESNYGYTF
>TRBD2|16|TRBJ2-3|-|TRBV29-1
TGCAGCGTTGCGGGGGGGACTCTTGGGGCACACGATACGCAGTATTTT
CSVAGGTLGAHDTQYF